This T cell receptor beta chain is from a study of T cell changes during pregnancy in multiple sclerosis. Using immunoSEQ multiplex PCR, the repertoire was profiled, and TCRdb retains in-frame clones only, with some absent. The sample has around 80,000 clones, 92% seen once. V shed 4 bases and J shed 5 bases, with 8 bases lying between them. Germline V gene sequence: CDR1 GTSNPN, CDR2 SVGIG (reference sequence). The CDR3 sequence is 11 residues long. The gene calls are TRBV30 and TRBJ2-5; D gene ambiguous. The sample consisted of peripheral blood, taken before pregnancy. The sequence derives from a female donor with multiple sclerosis, enrolled in a pregnancy study. For the CDR3, the DNA is TGTGCCTGGATTACTTGGGAGACCCAGTACTTC. Translated: CAWITWETQYF.